The 9 T cell receptor beta chains listed next were all sequenced from one sample in a study of tumor-infiltrating lymphocytes in primary liver carcinoma. RNA isolated from unsorted whole blood supplied the blood RNA, with germline DNA also extracted. With 500 to 650 ng total RNA as template and a constant-region primer, TCR beta cDNA was made. Libraries covering TCR beta were generated through three nested multiplex PCR rounds (using a slightly modified ARM-PCR). A C-beta reverse primer and TRBV1-TRBV30 forward primers served in each of the first two PCR rounds, at about 10 cycles apiece. TCRdb analysed the multiplex PCR reads with MiXCR anew, one entry per CDR3 protein. This sample has approximately 300,000 distinct CDR3 sequences, with about 60% found just once. The specimen sequenced was peripheral blood. The receptor set was obtained from a man aged 35-49 years with primary liver carcinoma and hepatitis B virus infection.

To note about this clonotype: A much larger clone differs by one base, so this may be a read error. The rearrangement uses TRBV4-2 and TRBJ2-7, with 7 bases that match TRBD1. Germline lookup yields CDR1 LGHNA and CDR2 YNFKEQ. The V and J ends lost 3 bases and 5 bases, in that order; junction bases with no gene match: 10. The CDR3 runs to 15 residues. The CDR3 nucleotides are TGTGCCAGCAGCCATGTTACCGACAGGGCCCACGAGCAGTACTTC. This gives the protein CASSHVTDRAHEQYF.

This clonotype was detected ten times or more. The chain combines TRBV5-1 with TRBJ2-1; 12 positions match TRBD2. The CDR3 contains 15 residues. The V gene end was trimmed by 3 bases and the J gene end by 7 bases; junction bases not matched to a gene: 5. Germline CDR1 reads SGHRS; CDR2 reads YFSETQ. The DNA of the CDR3 is TGCGCCAGCAGCTCGAGACTAGCGGGAGCAAATGAGCAGTTCTTC. This gives the protein CASSSRLAGANEQFF.

To note about this clonotype: This may be a read error: a much more frequent sequence differs by one nucleotide. This chain links TRBV14 with TRBJ2-2; D unresolved. V shed 6 bases and J shed 5 bases, with 13 bases lying between them. CDR3 length: 14 residues. CDR1 and CDR2 (germline): SGHDN, FVKESK. In nucleotides, the CDR3 is TGTGCCAGCAGTCGCAAACTCGAGACCGGGGAGCTGTTTTTT. It translates to CASSRKLETGELFF.

The gene calls are TRBV28 and TRBJ1-1; the match to TRBD1 covers 12 bases. The CDR3 length is 18 residues. From germline, CDR1 is MDHEN and CDR2 SYDVKM. The V gene end was trimmed by 3 bases and the J gene end by 4 bases; junction bases not matched to a gene: 12. The CDR3 is CASSFPRGTGGWGTEAFF. DNA for the CDR3: TGTGCCAGCAGTTTCCCCCGTGGGACAGGGGGCTGGGGCACTGAAGCTTTCTTT.

A note on this clonotype: One end of the junction is discordant with germline, which a read error may explain. V is TRBV11-3 and J is TRBJ2-7; 7 bases are a match to TRBD1. The V gene's germline CDR1 is SGHNT and CDR2 YENEEA. This CDR3 has 16 amino acids. CDR3 protein: CARSSGPETGSYEQYF. DNA for the CDR3: TGTGCCCGCAGCTCGGGGCCGGAGACAGGGTCCTACGAGCAGTACTTC.

This clonotype was seen only once. Relative to the germline gene, one junction end is altered; a read error may explain this. This chain connects TRBV11-2 to TRBJ1-1, with 7 bases matching TRBD1. The CDR3 covers 17 residues. From germline, CDR1 is SGHAT and CDR2 FQNNGV. This chain's CDR3 is CASSALPGQSANTESFF. The CDR3, as DNA: TGTGCCAGCAGCGCCCTACCGGGACAGAGTGCTAACACTGAATCTTTCTTT.

Note on this clonotype: A much more abundant neighbour one base away suggests this may be a read error. The V call is TRBV4-2, the J call TRBJ2-1; 7 nucleotides agree with TRBD2. Looked up from germline, CDR1 is LGHNA and CDR2 is YNFKEQ. This CDR3 has 15 residues. CDR3: CASSQEGGSGDERFF. CDR3 DNA sequence: TGTGCCAGCAGCCAAGAAGGCGGGAGTGGCGATGAGCGGTTCTTC.

About this clonotype: A much larger clone is a single base away; this may be a read error. The V gene is TRBV29-1, the J gene TRBJ1-2, with D possibly being TRBD1 (5 bases). CDR1 SQVTM and CDR2 ANQGSEA come from the germline V gene. Trimming left V 6 bases short and J 5 bases short, with 16 bases between. The length of the CDR3 is 13 residues. CDR3 coding DNA: TGCAGCGTGACCGGGAAAGGGGTTTATGGCTACACCTTC. It yields the protein CSVTGKGVYGYTF.

As concerns this clonotype: The CDR3 ends on some other residue instead of the conserved phenylalanine or tryptophan, so this is likely a read error. The rearrangement joins TRBV5-1 to TRBJ2-1; D perhaps matches TRBD2 (6 bases). The CDR3 runs 13 residues. Germline V lookup: CDR1 SGHRS, CDR2 YFSETQ. Deletions cut 3 bases from V and 9 bases from J, with 13 bases between. The CDR3 DNA follows: TGCGCCAGCAGCTCGACGGAACTAGCTGAGCAGTTCTCC. It yields the protein CASSSTELAEQFS.